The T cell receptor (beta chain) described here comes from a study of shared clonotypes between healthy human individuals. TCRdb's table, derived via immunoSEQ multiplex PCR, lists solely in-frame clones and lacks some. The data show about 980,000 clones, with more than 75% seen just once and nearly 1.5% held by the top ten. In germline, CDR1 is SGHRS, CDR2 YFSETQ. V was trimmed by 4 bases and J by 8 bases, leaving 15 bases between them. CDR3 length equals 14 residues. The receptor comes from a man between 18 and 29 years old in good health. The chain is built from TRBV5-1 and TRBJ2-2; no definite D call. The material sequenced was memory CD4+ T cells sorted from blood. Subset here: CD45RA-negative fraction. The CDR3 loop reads CASSPRPDQGELFF. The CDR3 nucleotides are TGCGCCAGCAGCCCCCGTCCAGACCAAGGGGAGCTGTTTTTT.